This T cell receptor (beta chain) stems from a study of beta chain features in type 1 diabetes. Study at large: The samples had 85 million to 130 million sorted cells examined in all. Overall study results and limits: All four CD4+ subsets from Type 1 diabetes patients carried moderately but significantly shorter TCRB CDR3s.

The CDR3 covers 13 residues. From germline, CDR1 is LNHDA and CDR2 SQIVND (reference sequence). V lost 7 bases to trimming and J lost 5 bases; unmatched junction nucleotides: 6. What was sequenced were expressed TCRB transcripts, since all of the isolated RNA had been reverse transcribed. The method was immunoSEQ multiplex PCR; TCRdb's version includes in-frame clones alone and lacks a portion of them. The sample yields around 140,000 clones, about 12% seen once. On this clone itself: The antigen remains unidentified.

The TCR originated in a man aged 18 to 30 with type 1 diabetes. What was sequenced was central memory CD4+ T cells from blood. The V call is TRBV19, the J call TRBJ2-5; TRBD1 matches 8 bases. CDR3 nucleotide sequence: TGTGCCAGTAACCCGACAGGGGCCGAGACCCAGTACTTC. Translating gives CASNPTGAETQYF. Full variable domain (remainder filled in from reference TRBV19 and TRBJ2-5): DGGITQSPKYLFRKEGQNVTLSCEQNLNHDAMYWYRQDPGQGLRLIYYSQIVNDFQKGDIAEGYSVSREKKESFPLTVTSAQKNPTAFYLCASNPTGAETQYFGPGTRLLVL.